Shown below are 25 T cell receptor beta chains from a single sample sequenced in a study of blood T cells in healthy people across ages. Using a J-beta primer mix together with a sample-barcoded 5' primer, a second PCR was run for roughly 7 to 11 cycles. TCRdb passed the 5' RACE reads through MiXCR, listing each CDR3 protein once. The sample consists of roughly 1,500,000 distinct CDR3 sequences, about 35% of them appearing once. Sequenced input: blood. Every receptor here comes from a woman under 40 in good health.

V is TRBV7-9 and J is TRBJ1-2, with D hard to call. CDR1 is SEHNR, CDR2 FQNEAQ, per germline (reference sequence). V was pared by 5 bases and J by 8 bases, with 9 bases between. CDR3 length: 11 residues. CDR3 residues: CASSPEAGYTF. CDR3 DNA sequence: TGTGCCAGCAGCCCGGAAGCCGGCTACACCTTC.

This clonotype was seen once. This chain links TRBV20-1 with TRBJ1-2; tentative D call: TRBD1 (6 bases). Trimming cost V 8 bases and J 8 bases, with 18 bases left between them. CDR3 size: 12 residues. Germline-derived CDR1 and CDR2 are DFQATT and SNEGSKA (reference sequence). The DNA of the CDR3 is TGCAGTTTTGGAGGGGGGGTGGGAGGCTACACCTTC. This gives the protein CSFGGGVGGYTF.

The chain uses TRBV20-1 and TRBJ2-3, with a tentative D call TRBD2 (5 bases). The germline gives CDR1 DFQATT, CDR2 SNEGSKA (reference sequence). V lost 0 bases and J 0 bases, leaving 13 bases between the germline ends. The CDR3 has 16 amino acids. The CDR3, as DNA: TGCAGTGCTAGAGATCATCGAGCGGAGAGCACAGATACGCAGTATTTT. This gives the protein CSARDHRAESTDTQYF.

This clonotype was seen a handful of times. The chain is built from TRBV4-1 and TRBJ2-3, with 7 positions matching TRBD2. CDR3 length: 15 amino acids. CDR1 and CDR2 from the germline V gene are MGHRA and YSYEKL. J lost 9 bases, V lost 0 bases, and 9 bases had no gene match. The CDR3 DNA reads TGCGCCAGCAGCCAAGAAGTGGGTCCGGGAGGAACGCAGTATTTT. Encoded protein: CASSQEVGPGGTQYF.

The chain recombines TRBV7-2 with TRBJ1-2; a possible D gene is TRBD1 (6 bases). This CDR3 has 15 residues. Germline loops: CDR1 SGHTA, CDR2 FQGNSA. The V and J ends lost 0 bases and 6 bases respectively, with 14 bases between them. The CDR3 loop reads CASSLATGSRDGYTF. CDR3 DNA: TGTGCCAGCAGCTTAGCGACAGGCTCGAGGGATGGCTACACCTTC.

CDR3 protein: CASSFLTGGNEQFF. The CDR3 DNA is TGTGCCAGCAGCTTTCTCACGGGGGGGAATGAGCAGTTCTTC. V usage is TRBV5-6 and J usage is TRBJ2-1; TRBD2 aligns across 8 bases. With 2 bases clipped from V and 7 bases from J, the junction kept 5 bases outside the gene matches. This CDR3 has 14 residues. CDR1 and CDR2 from the germline V gene are SGHDT and YYEEEE.

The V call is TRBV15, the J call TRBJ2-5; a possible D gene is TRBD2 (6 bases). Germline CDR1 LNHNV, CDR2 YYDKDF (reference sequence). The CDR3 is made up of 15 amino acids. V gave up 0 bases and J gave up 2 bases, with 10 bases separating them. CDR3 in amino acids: CATSRDPGGQETQYF. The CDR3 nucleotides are TGTGCCACCAGCAGAGATCCTGGGGGGCAAGAGACCCAGTACTTC. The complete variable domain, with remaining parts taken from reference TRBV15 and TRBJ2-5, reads DAMVIQNPRYQVTQFGKPVTLSCSQTLNHNVMYWYQQKSSQAPKLLFHYYDKDFNNEADTPDNFQSRRPNTSFCFLDIRSPGLGDTAMYLCATSRDPGGQETQYFGPGTRLLVL.

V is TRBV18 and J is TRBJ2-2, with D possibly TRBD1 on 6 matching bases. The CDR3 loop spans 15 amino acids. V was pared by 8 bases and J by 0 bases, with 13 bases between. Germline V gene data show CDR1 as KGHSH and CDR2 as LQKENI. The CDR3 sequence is CASTPGTTNTGELFF. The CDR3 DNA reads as TGTGCCAGCACGCCCGGGACAACGAACACCGGGGAGCTGTTTTTT.

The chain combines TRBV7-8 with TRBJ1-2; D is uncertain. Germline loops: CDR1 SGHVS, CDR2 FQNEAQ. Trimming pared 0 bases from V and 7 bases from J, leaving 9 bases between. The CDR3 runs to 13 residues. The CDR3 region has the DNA TGTGCCAGCAGCTTAGCGGGATCCTTTGGCTACACCTTC. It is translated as CASSLAGSFGYTF.

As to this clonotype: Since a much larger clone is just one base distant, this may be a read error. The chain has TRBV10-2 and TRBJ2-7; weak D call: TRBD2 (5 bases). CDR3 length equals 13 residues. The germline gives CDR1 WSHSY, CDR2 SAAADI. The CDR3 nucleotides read TGCGCCGGCAGTGAGTTAGGAGGATACGAGCAGTACTTC. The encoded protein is CAGSELGGYEQYF.

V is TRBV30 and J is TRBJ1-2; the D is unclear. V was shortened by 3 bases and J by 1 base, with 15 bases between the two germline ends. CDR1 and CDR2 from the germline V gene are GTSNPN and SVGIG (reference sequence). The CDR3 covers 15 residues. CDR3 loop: CAWSPAGRVNYGYTF. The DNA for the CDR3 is TGTGCCTGGAGCCCAGCAGGAAGGGTTAACTATGGCTACACCTTC.

CDR3 in DNA: TGCAGCGTTGCCCCGGGGCTGGACACCGGGGAGCTGTTTTTT. Its translation is CSVAPGLDTGELFF. The chain couples TRBV29-1 to TRBJ2-2; D may match TRBD1 or TRBD2 (5 bases each). Germline lookup yields CDR1 SQVTM and CDR2 ANQGSEA. V gave up 4 bases and J gave up 3 bases, with 12 bases separating them. This CDR3 is built from 14 residues.

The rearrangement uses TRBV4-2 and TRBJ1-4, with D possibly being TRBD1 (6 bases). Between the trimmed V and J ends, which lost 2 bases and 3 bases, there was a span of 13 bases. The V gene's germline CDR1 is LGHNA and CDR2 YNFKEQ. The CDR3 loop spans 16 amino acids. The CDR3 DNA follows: TGTGCCAGCAGCCAAAAAGGACCAGGGGCTAATGAAAAACTGTTTTTT. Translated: CASSQKGPGANEKLFF.

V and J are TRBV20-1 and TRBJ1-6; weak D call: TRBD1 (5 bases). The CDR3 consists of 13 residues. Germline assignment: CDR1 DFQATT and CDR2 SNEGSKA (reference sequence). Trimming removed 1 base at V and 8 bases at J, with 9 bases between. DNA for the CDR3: TGCAGTGCTAGAGGGGACGGAGATTCACCCCTCCACTTT. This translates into CSARGDGDSPLHF.

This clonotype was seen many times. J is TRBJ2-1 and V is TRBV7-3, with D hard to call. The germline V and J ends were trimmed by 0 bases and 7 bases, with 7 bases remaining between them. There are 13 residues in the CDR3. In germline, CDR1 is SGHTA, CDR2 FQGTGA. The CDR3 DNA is TGTGCCAGCAGCTTAACGTTCGGTAATGAGCAGTTCTTC. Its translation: CASSLTFGNEQFF.

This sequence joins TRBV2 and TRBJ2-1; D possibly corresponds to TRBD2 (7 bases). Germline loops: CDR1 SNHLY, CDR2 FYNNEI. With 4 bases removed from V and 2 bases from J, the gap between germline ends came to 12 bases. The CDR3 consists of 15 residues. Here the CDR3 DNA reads TGTGCCAGCAGTGGTAAGGGGGGGACCTACAATGAGCAGTTCTTC. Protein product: CASSGKGGTYNEQFF.

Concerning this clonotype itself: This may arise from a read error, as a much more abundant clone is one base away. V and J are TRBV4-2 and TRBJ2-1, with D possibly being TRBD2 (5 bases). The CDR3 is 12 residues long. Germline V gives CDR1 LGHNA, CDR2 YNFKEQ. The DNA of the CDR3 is TGTGCCAGCAGCCCCAGAGGGAGCGAGCAGTCCTTC. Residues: CASSPRGSEQSF.

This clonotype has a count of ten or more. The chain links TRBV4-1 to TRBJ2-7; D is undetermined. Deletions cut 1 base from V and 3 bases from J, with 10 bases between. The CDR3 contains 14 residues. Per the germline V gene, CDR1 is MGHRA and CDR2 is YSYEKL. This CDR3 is CASSQGTGFYEQYF. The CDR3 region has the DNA TGCGCCAGCAGCCAAGGCACCGGATTCTACGAGCAGTACTTC.

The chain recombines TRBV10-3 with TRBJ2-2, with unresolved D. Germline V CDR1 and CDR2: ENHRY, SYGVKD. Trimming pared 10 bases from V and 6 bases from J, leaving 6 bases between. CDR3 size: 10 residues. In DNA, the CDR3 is TGTGCCACCTCGGCCGGGGAGCTGTTTTTT. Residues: CATSAGELFF.

This CDR3 reads CASSLWDRGTGANVLTF. The CDR3 coding sequence is TGTGCCAGCAGTTTGTGGGACAGGGGTACTGGGGCCAACGTCCTGACTTTC. V gene TRBV12-3 or TRBV12-4 combines with J gene TRBJ2-6; 10 bases line up with TRBD1. This CDR3 is 17 amino acids long. V was clipped by 3 bases and J by 2 bases; unmatched bases: 4.

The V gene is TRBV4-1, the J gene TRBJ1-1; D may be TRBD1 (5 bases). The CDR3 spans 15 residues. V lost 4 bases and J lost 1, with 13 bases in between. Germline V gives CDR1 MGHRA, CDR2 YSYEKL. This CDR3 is CASSRGTGTNTEAFF. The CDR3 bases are TGCGCCAGCAGCCGCGGAACAGGAACGAACACTGAAGCTTTCTTT.

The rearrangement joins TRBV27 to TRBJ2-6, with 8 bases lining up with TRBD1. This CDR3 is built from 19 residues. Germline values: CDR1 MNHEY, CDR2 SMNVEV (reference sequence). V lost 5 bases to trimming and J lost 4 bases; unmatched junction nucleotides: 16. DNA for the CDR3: TGTGCCAGCAGTACGACGACAGGGGAAACTTCACCCGGGGCCAACGTCCTGACTTTC. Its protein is CASSTTTGETSPGANVLTF.

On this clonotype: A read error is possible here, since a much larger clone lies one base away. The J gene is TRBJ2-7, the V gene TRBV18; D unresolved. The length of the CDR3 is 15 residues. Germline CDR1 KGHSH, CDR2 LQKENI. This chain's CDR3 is CVSSPRSGSSYEQYF. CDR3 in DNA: TGTGTCAGCTCACCAAGGTCAGGTTCCTCCTACGAGCAGTACTTC.

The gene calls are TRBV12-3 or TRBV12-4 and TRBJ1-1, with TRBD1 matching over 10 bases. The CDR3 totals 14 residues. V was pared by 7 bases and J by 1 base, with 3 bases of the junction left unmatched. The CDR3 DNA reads TGTGCCAGCACCCGGACAGGGGGGAACACTGAAGCTTTCTTT. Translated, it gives CASTRTGGNTEAFF.

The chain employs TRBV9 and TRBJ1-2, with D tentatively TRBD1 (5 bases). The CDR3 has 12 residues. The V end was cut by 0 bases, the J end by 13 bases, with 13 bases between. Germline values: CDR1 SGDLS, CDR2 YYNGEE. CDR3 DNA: TGTGCCAGCAGCGTAGAGAGGGGCAAGGTCACCTTC. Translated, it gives CASSVERGKVTF.